This T cell receptor beta chain was sequenced in a study of beta chain features in type 1 diabetes. Study background: Patients did not differ from healthy donors in age, gender or cell yield.

This clone was detected a few times. The authors took one heparinised blood draw, averaging roughly 100 mL, from each donor. The isolated RNA, all of it, was reverse transcribed, so expressed TCRB transcripts were what got sequenced. Method: immunoSEQ multiplex PCR; TCRdb's copy keeps in-frame clones and lacks some. Of 300,000 to 450,000 clones listed, about 19% were seen once; the top ten hold about 0.044%. This TCR was recovered from a woman between 18 and 29 years old in good health. The sample consisted of naive CD4+ T cells from blood.

CDR3 in amino acids: CATSRSGTSGANVLTF. For the CDR3, the DNA is TGTGCCACCAGCAGAAGTGGGACTTCTGGGGCCAACGTCCTGACTTTC. This chain uses TRBV15 with TRBJ2-6; a possible D gene is TRBD2 (6 bases). Germline V gives CDR1 LNHNV, CDR2 YYDKDF (reference sequence). The CDR3 is 16 amino acids. Trimming stripped 2 bases from V and 1 base from J, with 9 bases between.